The rows below give T cell receptor beta chains drawn from one sample of a study. Method: immunoSEQ multiplex PCR; TCRdb's copy keeps in-frame clones and lacks some. The sample has 55,000 to 70,000 clones; 80% to 95% are singletons. The sequencing sample was made of PBMCs. The source of these receptors is a man aged 35 to 55 with rheumatoid arthritis. Each CDR3 is given with its conserved first and last residue. Fields, in order: D gene, clone size, V gene, J gene, CDR3 DNA, CDR3 protein. A D gene is named only where the DNA matches it firmly. Where a row states a size, it is once, few, many or the class of an expanded clone; other rows omit it.

TRBD1	-	TRBV5-6	TRBJ2-5	TGTGCCAGCAGCTTCGACAGGGGGAATACTGTGGAGACCCAGTACTTC	CASSFDRGNTVETQYF
TRBD2	-	TRBV9	TRBJ2-2	TGTGCCAGCAGCTCCCGGACTAGCGGGAGTATGGGGACCGGGGAGCTGTTTTTT	CASSSRTSGSMGTGELFF
TRBD2	-	TRBV7-8	TRBJ2-1	TGTGCCAGCAGTTCCGAGCATAGCGGGGGGTACAATGAGCAGTTCTTC	CASSSEHSGGYNEQFF
-	-	TRBV4-1	TRBJ2-7	TGCGCCAGCAGCCAAGTCCCCCACGCATCCTACGAGCAGTACTTC	CASSQVPHASYEQYF
-	-	TRBV24-1	TRBJ2-2	TGTGCCACCAGTGGTAGCGCGAACACCGGGGAGCTGTTTTTT	CATSGSANTGELFF
-	once	TRBV6-4	TRBJ2-5	TGTGCCAGCCCTGACCCGAGATCACATGGGCAAGAGACCCAGTACTTC	CASPDPRSHGQETQYF
-	-	TRBV6-5	TRBJ1-5	TGTGCCAGCTCTCGCGGGACACATAGCAATCAGCCCCAGCATTTT	CASSRGTHSNQPQHF
-	-	TRBV6-2/TRBV6-3	TRBJ2-7	TGTGCCAGCAGTTACTCGTCAGACAGGCGACTCGGGCAGTACTTC	CASSYSSDRRLGQYF
-	-	TRBV5-4	TRBJ2-1	TGTGCCAGCAGCTTGAAACGGGACGAGCAGTTCTTC	CASSLKRDEQFF
TRBD2	-	TRBV5-5	TRBJ2-1	TGTGCCAGCAGCCTTAGCGGGCCTAGCTCCTACAATGAGCAGTTCTTC	CASSLSGPSSYNEQFF
-	-	TRBV5-6	TRBJ2-1	TGTGCCAGCAACCGGGACCACAATGAGCAGTTCTTC	CASNRDHNEQFF
TRBD1	-	TRBV27	TRBJ1-2	TGTGCCAGCAGTTCCCCCGGGACAGGGGGCATTGGCTACACCTTC	CASSSPGTGGIGYTF
-	-	TRBV5-1	TRBJ1-5	TGCGCCAGCAGCCCGGGGGGGTCAAATCAGCCCCAGCATTTT	CASSPGGSNQPQHF
-	few	TRBV7-2	TRBJ2-3	TGTGCCAGCAGTTCCGGCGGAACCTTCAAAGCAGATACGCAGTATTTT	CASSSGGTFKADTQYF
-	-	TRBV5-5	TRBJ2-1	TGTGCCAGCAGCCCAGGACACTACAATGAGCAGTTCTTC	CASSPGHYNEQFF
TRBD1	-	TRBV15	TRBJ1-1	TGTGCCACCAGCCCTGGACAGGGCCACACTGAAGCTTTCTTT	CATSPGQGHTEAFF
TRBD1	-	TRBV24-1	TRBJ2-7	TGTGCCACCAGCGAGGGCGGACAGGGGCGCCACTACGAGCAGTACTTC	CATSEGGQGRHYEQYF
TRBD2	-	TRBV18	TRBJ2-5	TGTGCCAGCTCACCACTAGGGAGGGCCCCCCCAGAGACCCAGTACTTC	CASSPLGRAPPETQYF
-	once	TRBV7-3	TRBJ1-6	TGTGCCAGCAGCTTAACTGGACAGACTAATTCACCCCTCCACTTT	CASSLTGQTNSPLHF
-	-	TRBV6-2/TRBV6-3	TRBJ2-1	TGTGCCAGCAGCCCAGGGGATTGGAATGAGCAGTTCTTC	CASSPGDWNEQFF
TRBD2	-	TRBV5-1	TRBJ2-7	TGCGCCAGCAGTGGGCTAGCGGGGGCAATCTCCTACGAGCAGTACTTC	CASSGLAGAISYEQYF
-	-	TRBV4-2	TRBJ1-3	TGTGCCAGCAGCCAAGATTTGGCGGCGGCTAACACCATATATTTT	CASSQDLAAANTIYF
-	-	TRBV27	TRBJ1-5	TGTGCCAGCAGTTATAGGGAGGATCAGCCCCAGCATTTT	CASSYREDQPQHF
TRBD1	once	TRBV3-1/TRBV3-2	TRBJ1-1	TGTGCCAGCAGCCGGGGACAGCTTGAAGCTTTCTTT	CASSRGQLEAFF
-	-	TRBV7-2	TRBJ1-6	TGTGCCAGCAGCTTAGCGCAGACCTATAATTCACCCCTCCACTTT	CASSLAQTYNSPLHF
TRBD2	-	TRBV11-3	TRBJ2-5	TGTGCCAGCAGCTTAGATTTCCTAGCGGGGGGGCATGAGACCCAGTACTTC	CASSLDFLAGGHETQYF
TRBD2	-	TRBV5-1	TRBJ2-1	TGCGCCAGCAGCCCCTCGACTAGCGGGAGGGGGAGTCCGTTCTTC	CASSPSTSGRGSPFF
-	-	TRBV24-1	TRBJ2-2	TGTGCCACCGGTTTTTGGGCCGGGGAGCTGTTTTTT	CATGFWAGELFF
-	-	TRBV5-8	TRBJ2-1	TGTGCCAGCAGCCCCACTGAGGACAGTGATGAGCAGTTCTTC	CASSPTEDSDEQFF
TRBD1	-	TRBV3-1/TRBV3-2	TRBJ2-2	TGTGCCAGCAGCGACCGACAGGGGGCGACCGGGGAGCTGTTTTTT	CASSDRQGATGELFF
TRBD2	once	TRBV12-3/TRBV12-4	TRBJ2-7	TGTGCCAGCAGTTTAGTCCCACAGCGGGGGCAGTACTTC	CASSLVPQRGQYF
-	-	TRBV12-5	TRBJ2-2	TGTGCTAGTGGTTTGGCCCAGGGGGGCACCGGGGAGCTGTTTTTT	CASGLAQGGTGELFF
TRBD2	-	TRBV20-1	TRBJ2-1	TGCAGTGCTAGTACTAGCGGGAGTCTCGATGAGCAGTTCTTC	CSASTSGSLDEQFF
-	-	TRBV2	TRBJ1-2	TGTGCCAGCAGGGCCAGTTGGTCAGGGTGGTACGGCTACACCTTC	CASRASWSGWYGYTF
-	-	TRBV3-1/TRBV3-2	TRBJ2-5	TGTGCCAGCAGCCTACAACCAAACCAAGAGACCCAGTACTTC	CASSLQPNQETQYF
-	-	TRBV6-1	TRBJ1-1	TGTGCCAGCAGTGAGTCCCGTACAGGGCTCGGGAACACTGAAGCTTTCTTT	CASSESRTGLGNTEAFF
-	few	TRBV7-2	TRBJ1-5	TGTGCCAGCAGCTTAGAGGCCAGTAACCGGCCCCAGCATTTT	CASSLEASNRPQHF
TRBD1	-	TRBV9	TRBJ1-1	TGTGCCAGCAGCGCCGACCGGGGACAGCCGAACACTGAAGCTTTCTTT	CASSADRGQPNTEAFF
-	-	TRBV6-5	TRBJ2-7	TGTGCCAGCAGTTACTCGTGGGAGGACCACTACGAGCAGTACTTC	CASSYSWEDHYEQYF
-	-	TRBV7-2	TRBJ1-5	TGTGCCAGCAGCTATCGGGCAGGGAGCGTAGGTCAGCCCCAGCATTTT	CASSYRAGSVGQPQHF
-	-	TRBV2	TRBJ1-6	TGTGCTGGGGGTACCTCCTATAATTCACCCCTCCACTTT	CAGGTSYNSPLHF
TRBD1	-	TRBV9	TRBJ2-1	TGTGCCAGCAGCGTAGACGGACAGGGGAACAATGAGCAGTTCTTC	CASSVDGQGNNEQFF
-	-	TRBV29-1	TRBJ1-1	TGCAGCGTTGTAAGGGGGGCGGACACTGAAGCTTTCTTT	CSVVRGADTEAFF
-	-	TRBV2	TRBJ1-4	TGTGCCAGCAGTGAAGCTGGGACAACCAATGAAAAACTGTTTTTT	CASSEAGTTNEKLFF
TRBD2	-	TRBV6-1	TRBJ2-7	TGTGCCAGCAGTGGGCGGGGGTCCTACGAGCAGTACTTC	CASSGRGSYEQYF
TRBD1	-	TRBV5-6	TRBJ2-3	TGTGCCAGCAGCTTAGGTTCCGGGACAGGGGGTGCAGATACGCAGTATTTT	CASSLGSGTGGADTQYF
-	-	TRBV12-5	TRBJ2-7	TGTGCTAGTGGTTTGTGGGGGTACGAGCAGTACTTC	CASGLWGYEQYF
-	-	TRBV7-9	TRBJ2-5	TGTGCCAGCAGCTTAAGCCTACAAAGGGGGGACTATAAGACCCAGTACTTC	CASSLSLQRGDYKTQYF
-	-	TRBV28	TRBJ1-4	TGTGCCAGCAGCAAGGGATTGGGTTTTACCTTT	CASSKGLGFTF
TRBD1	-	TRBV9	TRBJ2-7	TGTGCCAGCAGCGTAGGGAACAGGGGGGACTACGAGCAGTACTTC	CASSVGNRGDYEQYF
-	-	TRBV19	TRBJ2-5	TGTGCCAGTAGTGAGGACAGCCAAGAGACCCAGTACTTC	CASSEDSQETQYF
TRBD2	few	TRBV6-6	TRBJ2-3	TGTGCCAGCAGTTACCCTCTAGCGGGAAGGAATACGCAGTATTTT	CASSYPLAGRNTQYF